This T cell receptor (beta chain) was profiled in a study of cytomegalovirus exposure and HLA in healthy donors. Study-level points and caveats: In terms of immune exposure information, only CMV serostatus was available. Reports indicated that the classifier achieved high specificity and sensitivity in diagnosing cytomegalovirus status.

With regard to this clone: Its antigen is currently unknown. Other nucleotide sequences from this sample produce the same CDR3.

Germline CDR1 is MNHEY and CDR2 is SVGAGI. The CDR3 loop spans 13 amino acids. The V segment lost 7 bases and the J segment 9 bases; nucleotides outside the gene matches: 9. Amplification used 60 Vbeta primers and 13 Jbeta primers. Per the study methods: A later analysis tallied tens of millions of unique TCR beta chains, roughly 11 million of them shared. Assay: immunoSEQ multiplex PCR; the TCRdb copy retains only in-frame clones and omits some. The V and J calls and clone size were taken over from that table, and D and trimming were inferred from the DNA. The sample consists of about 130,000 clones, around four fifths of them appearing once.

V is TRBV6-5 and J is TRBJ2-1, with TRBD2 matching 7 bases. Sequenced sample: PBMCs. The receptor was derived from a male donor in good health and CMV-seronegative. The CDR3 sequence is CASTQLARGEQFF. The CDR3 nucleotides are TGTGCCAGCACCCAACTAGCGCGAGGTGAGCAGTTCTTC.